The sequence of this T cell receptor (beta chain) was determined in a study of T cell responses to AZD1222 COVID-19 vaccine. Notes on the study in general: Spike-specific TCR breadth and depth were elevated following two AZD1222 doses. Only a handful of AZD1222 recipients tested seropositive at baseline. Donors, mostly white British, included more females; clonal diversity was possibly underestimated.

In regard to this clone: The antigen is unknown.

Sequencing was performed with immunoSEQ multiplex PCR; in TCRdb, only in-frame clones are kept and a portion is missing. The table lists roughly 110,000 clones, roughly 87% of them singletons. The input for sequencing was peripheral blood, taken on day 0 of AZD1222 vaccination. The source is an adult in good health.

The CDR3 DNA reads TGTGCCAGCAGCTTGAGTATCAATGAAAAACTGTTTTTT. This sequence encodes CASSLSINEKLFF. This sequence joins TRBV11-2 and TRBJ1-4; D remains ambiguous. V lost 3 bases and J 5 bases, leaving 7 bases between the germline ends. Per the germline V gene, CDR1 is SGHAT and CDR2 is FQNNGV. The CDR3 loop spans 13 amino acids.